A selection of T cell receptor beta chains follows, all from one sample in a study of blood T cells in healthy people across ages. TCRdb re-derived calls from the 5' RACE reads in MiXCR, one entry per CDR3 protein. Among about 720,000 distinct CDR3 sequences, approximately 25% were seen once, and the ten largest hold roughly 3.5%. These data were also reused for a study on T cells of mothers and their children.

The sequenced sample was blood. The receptor set was obtained from a boy younger than 18 in good health. CDR3s include the opening cysteine and the closing phenylalanine or tryptophan. The D gene is left open where the match is weak. For some rows the clone size is stated as once, few or many, or as a class when expanded; others skip it.

TRBV10-3	-	TRBD1	TRBJ2-7	TGTGCCATCAGGGGTGAGGGGACAGTCCTATTCTACGAGCAGTACTTC	CAIRGEGTVLFYEQYF
TRBV7-2	many	-	TRBJ2-3	TGTGCCAGCAGCTTGGGGGGCCCAGATACGCAGTATTTT	CASSLGGPDTQYF
TRBV6-1	-	-	TRBJ2-7	TGTGCCAGCAGTGAAACCAGAATATACGAGCAGTACTTC	CASSETRIYEQYF
TRBV6-2/TRBV6-3	-	-	TRBJ1-2	TGTGCCAGCAGTTACTTAGGCCTCGACTATGGCTACACCTTC	CASSYLGLDYGYTF
TRBV4-3	-	-	TRBJ2-5	TGCGCCAGCAGCCAAGAAATGCTCAGGGGATGGGAGCAGTACTTC	CASSQEMLRGWEQYF
TRBV12-3/TRBV12-4	few	TRBD2	TRBJ2-1	TGTGCCAGCAGTTCCCCCGGGACTAGCGGGGGCATCAGCTCCTACAATGAGCAGTTCTTC	CASSSPGTSGGISSYNEQFF
TRBV4-3	few	-	TRBJ1-4	TGCGCCAGCAGCCAAGACCTCGGCAGGGAGGATGAAAAACTGTTTTTT	CASSQDLGREDEKLFF
TRBV28	-	-	TRBJ2-5	TGTGCCAGCAGTTTTGTCAGGGACTTGGAGACCCAGTACTTC	CASSFVRDLETQYF
TRBV12-3/TRBV12-4	-	TRBD2	TRBJ2-7	TGTGCCAGCAGCAGAAGTTCGGCGGGAGGAAGCTACGAGCAGTACTTC	CASSRSSAGGSYEQYF
TRBV12-3/TRBV12-4	-	-	TRBJ1-1	TGTGCCAGCAGTGGCCCGAGACAGATGAACACTGAAGCTTTCTTT	CASSGPRQMNTEAFF
TRBV7-9	few	TRBD2	TRBJ2-5	TGTGCCAGCAGCGCCGGACTAGCGGGGGTGGAGACCCAGTACTTC	CASSAGLAGVETQYF
TRBV3-1	-	-	TRBJ1-5	TGTGCCAGCAGCCAGCGGGGGACGGGCAATCAGCCCCAGCATTTT	CASSQRGTGNQPQHF
TRBV4-1	-	-	TRBJ2-2	TGCGCCAGCAGCCAAGGAGGAAAAGGGACCGGGGAGCTGTTTTTT	CASSQGGKGTGELFF
TRBV28	few	-	TRBJ1-4	TGTGCCAGCAGTTTATTGACAGTCGGAGAAGAAAAACTGTTTTTT	CASSLLTVGEEKLFF
TRBV19	-	-	TRBJ2-5	TGTGCCAGTAGTCCGCCGACAGGATTTCACCAAGAGACCCAGTACTTC	CASSPPTGFHQETQYF
TRBV5-6	few	-	TRBJ2-2	TGTGCCAGCAGCATGGTTCAGGGGCCCGTGGCCGGGGAGCTGTTTTTT	CASSMVQGPVAGELFF
TRBV19	-	-	TRBJ2-7	TGTGCCAGTAGTCCCGCCAGGGGAGCCTCCTACGAGCAGTACTTC	CASSPARGASYEQYF
TRBV10-3	few	TRBD1	TRBJ2-3	TGTGCCATCGGACCGGGACAGGGGCCGCTTGGAGATACGCAGTATTTT	CAIGPGQGPLGDTQYF
TRBV3-1	few	-	TRBJ1-3	TGTGCCAGCAGCCATGTAGGGGGGGCCTCTGGAAACACCATATATTTT	CASSHVGGASGNTIYF
TRBV20-1	many	TRBD2	TRBJ2-5	TGCAGTGCTAGACCGACCGGACTAGCGGGGATCAGACAAGAGACCCAGTACTTC	CSARPTGLAGIRQETQYF
TRBV5-1	few	TRBD2	TRBJ2-7	TGCGCCAGCAGCTTGGCTGGACTAGCCCCATACGAGCAGTACTTC	CASSLAGLAPYEQYF
TRBV29-1	few	-	TRBJ2-1	TGCAGCGTTGTCTGGGGGGAGCAGTTCTTC	CSVVWGEQFF
TRBV15	few	-	TRBJ2-5	TGTGCCACCAGCAGAGGGGGATACCAAGAGACCCAGTACTTC	CATSRGGYQETQYF
TRBV28	few	TRBD2	TRBJ2-5	TGTGCCAGCAGTTCCTTAGCGGGACTCCTCCAAGAGACCCAGTACTTC	CASSSLAGLLQETQYF
TRBV12-3/TRBV12-4	few	-	TRBJ2-3	TGTGCCAGCAGGGGAGAAGGGAGCACAGATACGCAGTATTTT	CASRGEGSTDTQYF
TRBV7-2	many	-	TRBJ2-7	TGTGCCAGCAGCGCCAGATTACAAGACGAGCAGTACTTC	CASSARLQDEQYF
TRBV3-1	-	-	TRBJ2-3	TGTGCCAGCAGCCAAGACGGACGCAACGCACGGCATACGCAGTATTTT	CASSQDGRNARHTQYF
TRBV7-9	-	TRBD1	TRBJ2-4	TGTGCCAGCAGCCCCAGGGGGCAGGGAAGCATTCAGTACTTC	CASSPRGQGSIQYF
TRBV29-1	-	-	TRBJ2-1	TGCAGCGTTGAAGGCCAGGGGTTCGGCTCCTACAATGAGCAGTTCTTC	CSVEGQGFGSYNEQFF
TRBV27	few	TRBD1	TRBJ2-5	TGTGCCAGCAGTTTTTCTTCCGGGACAGGGGAGACCCAGTACTTC	CASSFSSGTGETQYF
TRBV20-1	once	-	TRBJ1-4	TGCAGTGCTATTGACAGCTCAACTAATGAAAAACTGTTTTTT	CSAIDSSTNEKLFF
TRBV15	-	TRBD2	TRBJ2-1	TGTGCCACCAGCAGAGCTCTAGCGGCACACCCCGGGGCATACAATGAGCAGTTCTTC	CATSRALAAHPGAYNEQFF
TRBV7-2	-	TRBD2	TRBJ2-7	TGTGCCAGCAGCGACACCGGACTAGCAAGTATCGGGCAGTACTTC	CASSDTGLASIGQYF
TRBV29-1	few	TRBD2	TRBJ2-7	TGCAGCGTTTCCGGGGGGACCTACGAGCAGTACTTC	CSVSGGTYEQYF
TRBV29-1	-	-	TRBJ2-7	TGCAGCGTTGAAGATGCAGGGAGCTCCTACGAGCAGTACTTC	CSVEDAGSSYEQYF
TRBV7-6	-	TRBD1	TRBJ2-5	TGTGCCAGCCACAATGCCGGGACAGGCACCGAGACCCAGTACTTC	CASHNAGTGTETQYF
TRBV27	-	TRBD1	TRBJ2-1	TGTGCCAGCAGTTTATCAGGGGGCATAGGAAGTGAGCAGTTCTTC	CASSLSGGIGSEQFF
TRBV7-2	-	-	TRBJ1-4	TGTGCCAGCAGCTTAGCGTATGGGGGGGGTGAGAAACTGTTTTTT	CASSLAYGGGEKLFF
TRBV21-1	many	-	TRBJ2-7	TGTGCCAGCAGCAAAAACGACTGGGGACAGGGTGTCCGCTACGAGCAGTACTTC	CASSKNDWGQGVRYEQYF
TRBV29-1	few	-	TRBJ1-3	TGCAGCGTTGCCGTACAGCCGTCCCGATCTGGAAACGCCATATATTTT	CSVAVQPSRSGNAIYF
TRBV24-1	few	TRBD1	TRBJ2-1	TGTGCCACCAGTGATTACTCCGGCCTTGGACAGGACTACAATGAGCAGTTCTTC	CATSDYSGLGQDYNEQFF
TRBV2	-	-	TRBJ2-5	TGTGCCAGCCAACCCTTAGGATTTGGAGAGACCCAGTACTTC	CASQPLGFGETQYF
TRBV6-4	few	TRBD2	TRBJ2-1	TGTGCCAGCAGTGACTTGGGGGGGGGCTACAATGAGCAGTTCTTC	CASSDLGGGYNEQFF
TRBV9	few	TRBD2	TRBJ2-1	TGTGCCAGCAGCGATCCCCTAGCGGCACTATCCTACAATGAGCAGTTCTTC	CASSDPLAALSYNEQFF
TRBV7-9	-	-	TRBJ2-7	TGTGCCAGCAGCTTAGCGCTCGGACCCATCCCCTACGAGCAGTACTTC	CASSLALGPIPYEQYF
TRBV27	-	TRBD1	TRBJ1-2	TGTGCCAGCAGTCCGAGACCGGGACAGGACTATGGCTACACCTTC	CASSPRPGQDYGYTF
TRBV6-2/TRBV6-3	-	-	TRBJ2-7	TGTGCCAGCAGACCTATGGACGGGCGCTCCTACGAGCAGTACTTC	CASRPMDGRSYEQYF
TRBV24-1	few	TRBD2	TRBJ2-1	TGTGCCACCAGTGCCTCGGGTAGCGGGGGCTCACCGGGCTACAATGAGCAGTTCTTC	CATSASGSGGSPGYNEQFF
TRBV7-9	-	-	TRBJ2-7	TGTGCCAGCAGCCCGACCGGGCGGGGAACCTACGAGCAGTACTTC	CASSPTGRGTYEQYF
TRBV14	-	-	TRBJ2-1	TGTGCCAGCAGAGAATGGGGTGAGCAGTTCTTC	CASREWGEQFF
TRBV7-2	-	TRBD2	TRBJ2-7	TGTGCCAGCAGCTTGGCAAGCGGGGGGAACTCCTACGAGCAGTACTTC	CASSLASGGNSYEQYF
TRBV7-2	-	TRBD2	TRBJ2-7	TGTGCCAGCAACAAGGGTAGCGGGGTTTACGAGCAGTACTTC	CASNKGSGVYEQYF
TRBV15	few	TRBD2	TRBJ2-1	TGTGCCACCAGCAGAGATCGGCTAGCGGGGACGAATGAGCAGTTCTTC	CATSRDRLAGTNEQFF
TRBV7-2	-	-	TRBJ2-1	TGTGCCAGCAGCTTAAATGGGGCAGGCATGATAGTTAGAAACAATGAGCAGTTCTTC	CASSLNGAGMIVRNNEQFF
TRBV7-2	-	-	TRBJ1-3	TGTGCCAGCAGCTTATCCCCATTTTCTGGAAACACCATATATTTT	CASSLSPFSGNTIYF
TRBV2	-	TRBD2	TRBJ2-1	TGTGCCACAGGGGTGACTAGCGGGGTTCCTCCCTACAATGAGCAGTTCTTC	CATGVTSGVPPYNEQFF
TRBV18	few	TRBD2	TRBJ2-6	TGTGCCAGCTCACCCCTGGTGCCGCGGGGGGACTCTGGGGCCAACGTCCTGACTTTC	CASSPLVPRGDSGANVLTF
TRBV3-1	-	-	TRBJ2-4	TGTGCCAGCAGCCACAGACTAACCAAAAACATTCAGTACTTC	CASSHRLTKNIQYF